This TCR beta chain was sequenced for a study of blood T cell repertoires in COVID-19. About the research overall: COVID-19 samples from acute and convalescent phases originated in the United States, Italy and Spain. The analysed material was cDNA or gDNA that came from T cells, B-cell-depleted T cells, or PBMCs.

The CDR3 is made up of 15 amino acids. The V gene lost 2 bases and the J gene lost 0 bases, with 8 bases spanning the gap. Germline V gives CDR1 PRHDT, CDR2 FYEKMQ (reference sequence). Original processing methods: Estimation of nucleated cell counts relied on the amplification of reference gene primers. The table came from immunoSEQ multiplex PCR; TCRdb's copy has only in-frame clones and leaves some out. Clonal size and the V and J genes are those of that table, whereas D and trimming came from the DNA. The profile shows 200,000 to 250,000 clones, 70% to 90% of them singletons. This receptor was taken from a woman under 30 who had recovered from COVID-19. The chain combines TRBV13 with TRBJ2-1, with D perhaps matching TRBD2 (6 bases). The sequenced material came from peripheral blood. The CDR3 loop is CASSLSGLSYNEQFF. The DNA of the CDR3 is TGTGCCAGCAGCTTAAGCGGGCTCTCCTACAATGAGCAGTTCTTC.